This TCR beta chain was documented in a study of OX40 agonist ivuxolimab in advanced cancers. As for the study in general: A male proportion of 82.7% was recorded, with mean age 60 years and range 23 to 79.

Assay: immunoSEQ multiplex PCR; the TCRdb copy retains only in-frame clones and omits some. The table records tens of thousands of clones, about 91% of them present only once. Germline V gives CDR1 SEHNR, CDR2 FQNEAQ (reference sequence). The CDR3 totals 14 residues. Germline trimming cut 4 bases from V and 8 bases from J; bases unmatched to any gene: 5. As for this clone: Its specificity is not known.

Findings and limits, study-wide: The study found among the lowest clonal expansion in partial responders at 0.1-3.0 mg/kg.

This receptor was identified in an adult with an advanced solid tumor such as melanoma, head and neck, liver or kidney cancer. The chain carries TRBV7-9 and TRBJ2-1, with 10 bases lining up with TRBD1. The source material was CD4+ or CD8+ T cells sorted from blood, sampled in a trial of the OX40 agonist ivuxolimab. For the CDR3, the DNA is TGTGCCAGCAGCTGGCCCGGGACAGGGGATGAGCAGTTCTTC. It is translated as CASSWPGTGDEQFF.